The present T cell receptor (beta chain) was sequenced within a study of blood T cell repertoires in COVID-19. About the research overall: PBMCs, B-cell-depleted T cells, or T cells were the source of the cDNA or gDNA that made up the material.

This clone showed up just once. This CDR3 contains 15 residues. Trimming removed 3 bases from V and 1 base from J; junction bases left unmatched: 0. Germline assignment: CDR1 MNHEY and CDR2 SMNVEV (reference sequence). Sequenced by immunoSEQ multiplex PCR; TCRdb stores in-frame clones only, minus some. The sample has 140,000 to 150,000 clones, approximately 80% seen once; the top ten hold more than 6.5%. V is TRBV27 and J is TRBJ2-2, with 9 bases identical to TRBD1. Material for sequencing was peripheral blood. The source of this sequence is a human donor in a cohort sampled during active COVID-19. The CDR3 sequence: CASSLGQGNTGELFF. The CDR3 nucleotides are TGTGCCAGCAGTTTGGGACAGGGGAACACCGGGGAGCTGTTTTTT.